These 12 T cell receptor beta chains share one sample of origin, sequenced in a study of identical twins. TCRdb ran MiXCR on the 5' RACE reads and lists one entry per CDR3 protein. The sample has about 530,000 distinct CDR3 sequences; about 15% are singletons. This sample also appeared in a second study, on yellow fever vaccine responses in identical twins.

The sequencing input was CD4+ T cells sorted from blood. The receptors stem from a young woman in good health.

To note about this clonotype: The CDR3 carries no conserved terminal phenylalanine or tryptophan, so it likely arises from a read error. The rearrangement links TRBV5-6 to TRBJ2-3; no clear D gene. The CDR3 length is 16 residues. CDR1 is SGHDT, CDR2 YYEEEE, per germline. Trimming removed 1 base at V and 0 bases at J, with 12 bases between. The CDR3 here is CASSLLPTASTDTQYL. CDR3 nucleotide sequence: TGTGCCAGCAGCTTGCTCCCCACAGCTAGCACAGATACGCAGTATCTT.

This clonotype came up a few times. CDR3 protein: CASSLNGMGTDTQYF. CDR3 nucleotide sequence: TGCGCCAGCAGCTTGAACGGGATGGGCACAGATACGCAGTATTTT. V usage is TRBV5-1 and J usage is TRBJ2-3, with D maybe TRBD2 (5 bases). V lost 1 base, J lost 1 base, and 10 bases lay in between. This CDR3 has 15 amino acids. Germline V CDR1 and CDR2: SGHRS, YFSETQ.

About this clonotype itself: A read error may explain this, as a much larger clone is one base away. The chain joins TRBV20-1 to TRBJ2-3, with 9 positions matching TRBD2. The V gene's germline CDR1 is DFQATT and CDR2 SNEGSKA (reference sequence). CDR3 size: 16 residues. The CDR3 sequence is CCARDYLAGTGDTQYF. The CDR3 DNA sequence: TGCTGTGCTAGAGATTACCTAGCGGGGACGGGGGATACGCAGTATTTT.

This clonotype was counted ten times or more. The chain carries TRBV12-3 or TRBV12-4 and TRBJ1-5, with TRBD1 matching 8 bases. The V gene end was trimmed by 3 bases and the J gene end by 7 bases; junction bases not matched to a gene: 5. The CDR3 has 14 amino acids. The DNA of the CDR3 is TGTGCCAGCAGTTTTGGACAGGGCTACCAGCCCCAGCATTTT. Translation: CASSFGQGYQPQHF.

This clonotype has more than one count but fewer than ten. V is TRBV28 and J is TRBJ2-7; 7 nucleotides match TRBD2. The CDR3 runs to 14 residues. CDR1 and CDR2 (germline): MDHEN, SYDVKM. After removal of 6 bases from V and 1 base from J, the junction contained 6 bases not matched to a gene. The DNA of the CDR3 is TGTGCCAGCAGCCCCGGGGGAGGGTCCTACGAGCAGTACGTC. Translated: CASSPGGGSYEQYV.

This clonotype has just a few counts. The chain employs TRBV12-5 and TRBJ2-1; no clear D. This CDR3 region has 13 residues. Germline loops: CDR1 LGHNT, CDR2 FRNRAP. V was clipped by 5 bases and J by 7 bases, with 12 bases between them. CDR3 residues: CASGPTGWNEQFF. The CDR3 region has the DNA TGTGCTAGTGGTCCAACCGGTTGGAATGAGCAGTTCTTC.

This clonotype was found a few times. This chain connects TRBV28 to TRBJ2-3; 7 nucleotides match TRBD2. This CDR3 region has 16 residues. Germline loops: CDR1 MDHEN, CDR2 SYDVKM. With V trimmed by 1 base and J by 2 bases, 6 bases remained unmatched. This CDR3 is CASSLFAGAITDTQYF. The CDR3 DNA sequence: TGTGCCAGCAGTTTATTCGCGGGAGCCATCACAGATACGCAGTATTTT.

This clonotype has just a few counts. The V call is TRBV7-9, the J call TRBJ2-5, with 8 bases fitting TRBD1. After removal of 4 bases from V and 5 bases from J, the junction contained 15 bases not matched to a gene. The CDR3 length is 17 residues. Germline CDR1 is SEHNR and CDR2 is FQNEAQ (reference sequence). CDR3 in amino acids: CASSSSLTGDTRETQYF. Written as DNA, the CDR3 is TGTGCCAGCAGCTCCAGCCTGACAGGGGATACTAGGGAGACCCAGTACTTC. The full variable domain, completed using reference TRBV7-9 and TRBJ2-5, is DTGVSQNPRHKITKRGQNVTFRCDPISEHNRLYWYRQTLGQGPEFLTYFQNEAQLEKSRLLSDRFSAERPKGSFSTLEIQRTEQGDSAMYLCASSSSLTGDTRETQYFGPGTRLLVL.

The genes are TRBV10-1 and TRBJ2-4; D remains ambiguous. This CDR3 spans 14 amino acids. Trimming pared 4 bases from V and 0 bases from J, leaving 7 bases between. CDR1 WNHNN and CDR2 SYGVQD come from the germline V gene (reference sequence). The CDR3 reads CASSGNLAKNIQYF. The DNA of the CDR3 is TGCGCCAGCAGTGGCAATCTAGCCAAAAACATTCAGTACTTC.

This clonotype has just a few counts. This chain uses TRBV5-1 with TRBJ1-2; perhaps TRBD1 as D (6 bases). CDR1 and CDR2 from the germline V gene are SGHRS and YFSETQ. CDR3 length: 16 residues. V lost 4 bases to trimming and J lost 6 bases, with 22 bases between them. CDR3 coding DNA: TGCGCCAGCAGCCAAAAGGACCAGGGGCCTTTTAATGGCTACACCTTC. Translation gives CASSQKDQGPFNGYTF.

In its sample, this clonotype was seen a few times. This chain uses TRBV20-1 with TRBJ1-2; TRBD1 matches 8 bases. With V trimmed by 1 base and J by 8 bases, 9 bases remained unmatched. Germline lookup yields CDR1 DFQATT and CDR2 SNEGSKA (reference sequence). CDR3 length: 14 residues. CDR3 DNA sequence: TGCAGTGCTAGAGCCCCGGACAGGGATCGGGGCTACACCTTC. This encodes CSARAPDRDRGYTF.

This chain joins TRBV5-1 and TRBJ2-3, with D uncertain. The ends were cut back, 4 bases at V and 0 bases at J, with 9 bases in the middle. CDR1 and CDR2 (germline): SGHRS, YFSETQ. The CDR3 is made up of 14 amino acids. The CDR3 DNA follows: TGCGCCAGCAGCCTGGCAGTGAGCACAGATACGCAGTATTTT. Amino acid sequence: CASSLAVSTDTQYF.